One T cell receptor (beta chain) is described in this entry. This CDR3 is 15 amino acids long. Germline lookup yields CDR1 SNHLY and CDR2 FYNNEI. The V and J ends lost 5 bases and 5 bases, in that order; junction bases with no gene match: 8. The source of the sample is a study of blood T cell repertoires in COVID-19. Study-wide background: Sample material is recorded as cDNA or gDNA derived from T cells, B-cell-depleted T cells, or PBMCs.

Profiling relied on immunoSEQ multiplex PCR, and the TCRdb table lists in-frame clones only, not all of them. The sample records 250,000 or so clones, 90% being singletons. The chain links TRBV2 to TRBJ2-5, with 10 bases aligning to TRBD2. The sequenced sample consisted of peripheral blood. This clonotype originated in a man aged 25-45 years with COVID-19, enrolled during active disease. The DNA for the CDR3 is TGTGCCAGCAGTCTAGCGGGAGCCACGCAGGAGACCCAGTACTTC. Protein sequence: CASSLAGATQETQYF.